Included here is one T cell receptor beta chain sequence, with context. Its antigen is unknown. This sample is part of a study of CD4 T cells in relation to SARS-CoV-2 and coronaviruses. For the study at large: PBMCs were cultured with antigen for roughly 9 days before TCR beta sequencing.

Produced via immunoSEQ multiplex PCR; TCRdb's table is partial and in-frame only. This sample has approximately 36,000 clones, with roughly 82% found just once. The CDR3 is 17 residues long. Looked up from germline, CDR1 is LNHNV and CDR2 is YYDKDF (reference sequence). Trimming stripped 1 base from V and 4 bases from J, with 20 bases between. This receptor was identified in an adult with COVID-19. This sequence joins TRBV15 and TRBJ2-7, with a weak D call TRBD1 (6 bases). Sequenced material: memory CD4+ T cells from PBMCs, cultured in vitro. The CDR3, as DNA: TGTGCCACCAGCAGAGCCCCCCCCCGCCAGGGGCCATACGAGCAGTACTTC. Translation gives CATSRAPPRQGPYEQYF.